This entry concerns a single TCR beta chain. Its antigen remains unidentified. TCR alpha and TCR beta cDNA libraries carrying sample barcodes and UMIs came from 5'RACE with constant-segment primers. TCRdb itself ran the 5' RACE reads through MiXCR, one entry per CDR3 protein. The repertoire holds 200,000 to 300,000 distinct CDR3 sequences, with approximately 15% as singletons. Per the germline V gene, CDR1 is SGHTA and CDR2 is FQGTGA. Trimming stripped 5 bases from V and 7 bases from J, with 17 bases between. The CDR3 is 15 residues long. This specimen belongs to a study of T-cell memory formation after mild COVID-19. Overall study: TCR clusters were mostly confined to one donor each. Study conclusions and caveats: Later expanders leaned toward CD4+, whereas clones contracting from day 15 to 85 were balanced CD4/CD8.

This sequence was found in a young man who had mild COVID-19 (a few samples of this study predate the infection). Cell type and time point are not known. Sequencing input: PBMCs or a T cell subset sorted from them (not recorded which). The J gene is TRBJ1-4, the V gene TRBV7-3, with a weak D call TRBD1 (6 bases). Written as DNA, the CDR3 is TGTGCCAGCAGCCGTAGCGGGGGCGCAGGTGAAAAACTGTTTTTT. Protein sequence: CASSRSGGAGEKLFF.